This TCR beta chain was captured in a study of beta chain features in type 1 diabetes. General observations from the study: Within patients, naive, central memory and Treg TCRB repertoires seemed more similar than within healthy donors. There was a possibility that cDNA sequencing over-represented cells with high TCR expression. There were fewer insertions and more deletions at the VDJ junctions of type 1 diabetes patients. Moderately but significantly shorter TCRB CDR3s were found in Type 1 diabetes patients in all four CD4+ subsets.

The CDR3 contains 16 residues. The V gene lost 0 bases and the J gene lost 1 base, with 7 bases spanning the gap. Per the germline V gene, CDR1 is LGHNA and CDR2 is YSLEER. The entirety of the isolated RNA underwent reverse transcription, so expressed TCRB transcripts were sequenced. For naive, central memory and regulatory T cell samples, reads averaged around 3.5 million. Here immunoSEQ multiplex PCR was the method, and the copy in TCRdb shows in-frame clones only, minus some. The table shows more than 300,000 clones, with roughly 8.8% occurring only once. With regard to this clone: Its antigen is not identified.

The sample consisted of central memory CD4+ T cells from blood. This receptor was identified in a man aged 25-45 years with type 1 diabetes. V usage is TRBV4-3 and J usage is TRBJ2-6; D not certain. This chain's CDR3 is CASSQDLRSGANVLTF. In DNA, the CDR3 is TGCGCCAGCAGCCAAGATCTCAGGTCTGGGGCCAACGTCCTGACTTTC.